A single sample gave rise to the 32 T cell receptor beta chains below, sequenced in a study of TET2 disruption in CD19-targeted CAR T cells. Using immunoSEQ multiplex PCR, the repertoire was profiled, and TCRdb retains in-frame clones only, with some absent. The listing contains about 26,000 clones. The treatment is: autologous CTL019 cells: CD19 CAR with 4-1BB and CD3 zeta domains. These receptors lack a known antigen. Specimen: CD8- CAR+ T cells sorted from cultured blood T cells, collected for CD19 CAR T cell therapy. Subset described: CD8-negative CAR-positive T cells from the infusion product. Every receptor here comes from a man in his 70s with chronic lymphocytic leukemia.

On this clone: Read sequence stops 3 residues before the CDR3 end, and the germline J gene provides the missing end. This chain uses TRBV4-1 with TRBJ2-3; unclear D gene. Germline V gives CDR1 MGHRA, CDR2 YSYEKL. V was shortened by 0 bases and J by 0 bases, with 4 bases between the two germline ends. CDR3 length equals 14 residues. The sequenced CDR3 bases are TGCGCCAGCAGCCAAGATGTAAGCACAGATACG. Translating it yields CASSQDVSTDT. The CDR3 reads in full as CASSQDVSTDTQYF.

About this clone: The CDR3 end is not reached by the read, which stops 3 residues before it; the germline J gene fills it in. The chain employs TRBV5-6 and TRBJ1-2; maybe TRBD1 (5 bases). V was clipped by 0 bases and J by 3 bases, with 9 bases between them. The CDR3 length is 14 residues. Germline loops: CDR1 SGHDT, CDR2 YYEEEE. CDR3 sequence reads: CASSLGTLDYGYTF. The sequenced CDR3 bases are TGTGCCAGCAGCTTGGGGACACTGGACTATGGC.

The CDR3 DNA, read in part, is TGCGCCAGCAGCCTCCTCGGGCTAGCGGGGGGGCCCGGGGAG. Protein product: CASSLLGLAGGPGE. The complete CDR3 sequence is CASSLLGLAGGPGELFF. The chain combines TRBV5-1 with TRBJ2-2, with 12 nucleotides matching TRBD2. Read sequence stops 3 residues before the CDR3 end, and the germline J gene provides the missing end. The CDR3 loop spans 17 amino acids. The junction had 10 bases not matched to a gene; V was cut back by 4 bases and J by 6 bases. Germline assignment: CDR1 SGHRS and CDR2 YFSETQ.

On this clone itself: The read gets to within 3 residues of the CDR3 end, and the germline J gene fills in the rest. The chain employs TRBV28 and TRBJ2-1, with 11 bases aligning to TRBD2. V was clipped by 6 bases and J by 2 bases; unmatched bases: 0. CDR3 length: 14 amino acids. From germline, CDR1 is MDHEN and CDR2 SYDVKM. The sequenced part of the CDR3 DNA is TGTGCCAGCAGGACTAGCGGGGCCTACAATGAG. This encodes CASRTSGAYNE. From start to end, the CDR3 is CASRTSGAYNEQFF.

A word on this clone: The read terminates 3 residues before the CDR3 end, so the remaining end is supplied by the germline J gene. This rearrangement joins TRBV5-1 to TRBJ2-4; 10 nucleotides agree with TRBD1. The germline CDR1 and CDR2 sequences are SGHRS and YFSETQ. The CDR3 extends over 14 amino acids. The sequenced CDR3 bases are TGCGCCAGCAGCTTCCGGGACAGGGGACGTGGT. This gives the protein CASSFRDRGRG. The entire CDR3 reads CASSFRDRGRGQYF.

The CDR3 loop reads CASTPQGPRSGQYF. The covered CDR3 bases are TGTGCCAGCACACCACAGGGCCCAAGGAGTGGT. The V gene is TRBV2, the J gene TRBJ2-4; weak D call: TRBD1 (6 bases). Read coverage stops 3 residues before the CDR3 terminus; the germline J gene supplies the remainder. The CDR3 length is 14 residues. The germline V gene has CDR1 SNHLY and CDR2 FYNNEI.

Details on this clone: The read ends 3 residues before the CDR3 terminus; that terminus is restored from the germline J gene. The chain has TRBV7-3 and TRBJ2-2; D is possibly TRBD1 (5 bases). Trimming pared 2 bases from V and 4 bases from J, leaving 5 bases between. Germline loops: CDR1 SGHTA, CDR2 FQGTGA. The CDR3 has 13 residues. The CDR3 region is CASSLDSTGELFF. CDR3 DNA, as far as it was read: TGTGCCAGCAGCTTAGACAGCACCGGGGAG.

This clone is classed as medium-sized (0.01 to 0.1%) by frequency. The CDR3 goes on 3 residues after the read ends, and that part is filled in from the germline J gene. The rearrangement links TRBV5-4 to TRBJ1-4, with 8 nucleotides matching TRBD1. Germline V gene lookup returns CDR1 SGHNT and CDR2 YYREEE (reference sequence). The CDR3 is 15 residues long. Unmatched junction bases numbered 5, after V lost 4 bases and J lost 3 bases. CDR3 bases read: TGTGCCAGCAGCGCCGACAGGGGACCTAATGAAAAA. Translated: CASSADRGPNEK. The full CDR3 is CASSADRGPNEKLFF.

In regard to this clone: The read ends 3 residues shy of where the CDR3 ends; the end is completed using the germline J gene. The rearrangement joins TRBV30 to TRBJ2-2, with D perhaps matching TRBD2 (7 bases). The V end was cut by 4 bases, the J end by 6 bases, with 12 bases between. The germline CDR1 and CDR2 sequences are GTSNPN and SVGIG (reference sequence). The CDR3 is made up of 13 amino acids. The DNA read from the CDR3 is TGTGCCTGGACGCAGGGGAGGGCCGGGGAG. Translation: CAWTQGRAGE. From start to end, the CDR3 is CAWTQGRAGELFF.

A note on this clone: The missing CDR3 end, 3 residues past where the read stops, is filled in from the germline J gene. The same CDR3 also results from other DNA sequences found in this sample. V is TRBV7-3 and J is TRBJ2-7, with TRBD1 identical over 8 bases. The CDR3 consists of 17 residues. Germline V gene data show CDR1 as SGHTA and CDR2 as FQGTGA. V lost 5 bases, J lost 3 bases, and 15 bases stayed unmatched. CDR3 region: CASSPTTGALGYYEQYF. The sequenced CDR3 bases are TGTGCCAGCAGCCCAACGACAGGGGCCTTAGGGTACTACGAG.

As concerns this clone: From the germline J gene comes the end of the CDR3, since the read stops 3 residues before it. This rearrangement joins TRBV15 to TRBJ2-2; 8 bases are shared with TRBD1. The V segment lost 7 bases and the J segment 3 bases; nucleotides outside the gene matches: 16. The germline V gene encodes CDR1 LNHNV and CDR2 YYDKDF (reference sequence). The CDR3 covers 18 residues. The CDR3 sequence: CATTERRRDRGYTGELFF. The part of the CDR3 DNA that was read is TGTGCCACCACCGAAAGGAGAAGAGACAGGGGATACACCGGGGAG.

In regard to this clone: The read falls 3 residues short of the CDR3 end, and the missing part is taken from the germline J gene. The chain is built from TRBV12-3 or TRBV12-4 and TRBJ2-3, with 14 nucleotides matching TRBD2. This CDR3 region has 17 residues. CDR3 sequence reads: CASSFSPGLAGVETQYF. The CDR3 DNA, read in part, is TGTGCCAGCAGTTTTTCCCCGGGACTAGCGGGGGTCGAGACG.

Details on this clone: The read falls 3 residues short of the CDR3 end, and the missing part is taken from the germline J gene. This rearrangement joins TRBV19 to TRBJ2-4; weak D call: TRBD2 (7 bases). Germline V CDR1 and CDR2: LNHDA, SQIVND (reference sequence). The CDR3 covers 16 residues. The covered CDR3 bases are TGTGCCAGCTTAATGGGACCCGGGGGGCGAAATCAGCCT. It translates to CASLMGPGGRNQP. The whole CDR3 protein is CASLMGPGGRNQPQYF.

A note on this clone: Coverage ceases 3 residues before the CDR3 finishes, and the germline J gene fills in the end. V gene TRBV5-1 combines with J gene TRBJ2-5; TRBD2 matches at 8 bases. The CDR3 has 15 amino acids. The V gene's germline CDR1 is SGHRS and CDR2 YFSETQ. After removal of 4 bases from V and 3 bases from J, the junction contained 8 bases not matched to a gene. CDR3 DNA, as far as it was read: TGCGCCAGCAGCCCGGGGGGGGGTATCAAAGAGACC. It yields the protein CASSPGGGIKET. The entire CDR3 sequence reads CASSPGGGIKETQYF.

Note on this clone: The read ends 3 residues early relative to the CDR3; the germline J gene fills the gap. At the DNA level, this CDR3 is encoded by other sequences in the same sample as well. The chain uses TRBV12-3 or TRBV12-4 and TRBJ2-3; 7 nucleotides match TRBD1. CDR3 length equals 14 residues. Trimming removed 3 bases from V and 4 bases from J; junction bases left unmatched: 4. CDR3 bases read: TGTGCCAGCAGTTTGGGGACAGTGCCAGATACG. Protein: CASSLGTVPDT. The full CDR3 protein is CASSLGTVPDTQYF.

The part of the CDR3 DNA that was read is TGTGCCAGCAGCTTCTCAGTCTCCTATAATTCACCC. Its translation is CASSFSVSYNSP. The whole CDR3 protein reads CASSFSVSYNSPLHF. This chain connects TRBV7-9 to TRBJ1-6; no reliable D call. The read gets to within 3 residues of the CDR3 end, and the germline J gene fills in the rest. Germline V gives CDR1 SEHNR, CDR2 FQNEAQ (reference sequence). CDR3 size: 15 residues. Trimming removed 3 bases at V and 0 bases at J, with 6 bases between.

Points on this clone: The read comes to an end 3 residues before the CDR3 does, leaving the germline J gene to fill in the end. The chain recombines TRBV19 with TRBJ2-4, with a tentative D call TRBD1 (6 bases). CDR3 size: 13 residues. In germline, CDR1 is LNHDA, CDR2 SQIVND (reference sequence). CDR3 sequence: CASSGQINQPQYF. The CDR3 bases that were read are TGTGCCAGTAGTGGACAGATCAATCAGCCT.

Note on this clone: The missing CDR3 end, 3 residues past where the read stops, is filled in from the germline J gene. The V and J genes are TRBV20-1 and TRBJ2-3, with 8 bases fitting TRBD1. The CDR3 is made up of 15 amino acids. Germline trimming cut 1 base from V and 1 base from J; bases unmatched to any gene: 4. CDR1 is DFQATT, CDR2 SNEGSKA, per germline (reference sequence). CDR3 bases read: TGCAGTGCTAGAGCGGGGACAGGAGGCACAGATACG. This encodes CSARAGTGGTDT. The complete CDR3 protein is CSARAGTGGTDTQYF.

A remark on this clone: The sequence runs out 3 residues before the end of the CDR3; the remainder is reconstructed from the germline J gene. The chain employs TRBV2 and TRBJ2-2, with TRBD2 matching over 8 bases. The CDR3 loop spans 17 amino acids. Germline CDR1 and CDR2: SNHLY and FYNNEI. V shed 1 base, J shed 4 bases, and the junction held 8 bases outside the gene matches. CDR3 amino acids: CASSEGGAGAGTGELFF. Partial CDR3 DNA: TGTGCCAGCAGTGAAGGGGGAGCGGGGGCGGGCACCGGGGAG. The full variable domain, completed using reference TRBV2 and TRBJ2-2, is EPEVTQTPSHQVTQMGQEVILRCVPISNHLYFYWYRQILGQKVEFLVSFYNNEISEKSEIFDDQFSVERPDGSNFTLKIRSTKLEDSAMYFCASSEGGAGAGTGELFFGEGSRLTVL.

Regarding this clone: The DNA ends 3 residues before the CDR3 does, and the rest of the CDR3 is filled in from the germline J gene. This rearrangement joins TRBV14 to TRBJ1-4; D is ambiguous. Germline V gene lookup returns CDR1 SGHDN and CDR2 FVKESK. This CDR3 has 15 amino acids. The V and J ends lost 6 bases and 5 bases respectively, with 16 bases between them. The CDR3: CASSPTWASNEKLFF. CDR3 bases read: TGTGCCAGCAGTCCTACCTGGGCCTCGAATGAAAAA.

This clone is classed as medium-sized by frequency. The sequence runs out 3 residues before the end of the CDR3; the remainder is reconstructed from the germline J gene. The rearrangement uses TRBV18 and TRBJ1-6; no reliable D call. The length of the CDR3 is 15 residues. From germline, CDR1 is KGHSH and CDR2 LQKENI. V dropped 0 bases and J dropped 6 bases, with 9 bases sitting between them. Here the CDR3 reads CASSPPPAGNSPLHF. The CDR3 bases that were read are TGTGCCAGCTCACCACCGCCGGCGGGTAATTCACCC.

Notes on this clone: Sequencing ends 3 residues short of the CDR3 end; the germline J gene provides the rest. The chain combines TRBV7-9 with TRBJ2-4; tentative D call: TRBD2 (6 bases). Per the germline V gene, CDR1 is SEHNR and CDR2 is FQNEAQ (reference sequence). The CDR3 runs to 14 residues. The sequenced part of the CDR3 DNA is TGTGCCAGCAGCCCCACGTCGGGGGTCTGGGGT. Its translation is CASSPTSGVWG. The CDR3 in full is CASSPTSGVWGQYF.

A note on this clone: The sequence runs out 3 residues before the end of the CDR3; the remainder is reconstructed from the germline J gene. The chain has TRBV20-1 and TRBJ2-2, with a tentative D call TRBD2 (6 bases). V was cut by 6 bases and J by 3 bases, with 17 bases left in between. Germline CDR1 DFQATT, CDR2 SNEGSKA (reference sequence). This CDR3 region has 15 residues. The sequenced CDR3 bases are TGCAGTGCCCCCGTAGGTAGCGGATACACCGGGGAG. It translates to CSAPVGSGYTGE. The entire CDR3 sequence reads CSAPVGSGYTGELFF.

On this clone: The read comes to an end 3 residues before the CDR3 does, leaving the germline J gene to fill in the end. The chain joins TRBV11-3 to TRBJ1-1; D is unresolved. The V end was cut by 5 bases, the J end by 4 bases, with 8 bases between. Germline-derived CDR1 and CDR2 are SGHNT and YENEEA. The CDR3 extends over 12 amino acids. The CDR3 bases that were read are TGTGCCAGCAGCGGGCCCGGCACTGAA. Translated: CASSGPGTE. The entire CDR3 sequence reads CASSGPGTEAFF.

On this clone: Read coverage stops 3 residues before the CDR3 terminus; the germline J gene supplies the remainder. The V call is TRBV5-1, the J call TRBJ2-1; 8 bases are shared with TRBD2. Germline lookup yields CDR1 SGHRS and CDR2 YFSETQ. V shed 1 base and J 1 base; nucleotides not matched to a gene: 4. This CDR3 region has 16 residues. CDR3 DNA (partial): TGCGCCAGCAGCTTGACTAGCGGTGGGTCCTACAATGAG. Its translation is CASSLTSGGSYNE. The whole CDR3 sequence reads CASSLTSGGSYNEQFF.

About this clone: From the germline J gene comes the end of the CDR3, since the read stops 3 residues before it. This chain joins TRBV2 and TRBJ2-7; D is perhaps TRBD1 (6 bases). Germline V gives CDR1 SNHLY, CDR2 FYNNEI. This CDR3 region has 13 residues. V shed 6 bases and J shed 4 bases, with 13 bases lying between them. This chain's CDR3 is CASSPGHPYEQYF. Incomplete CDR3 DNA: TGTGCCAGCAGCCCGGGACATCCGTACGAG. The variable domain in full, with the rest retrieved from reference TRBV2 and TRBJ2-7, is EPEVTQTPSHQVTQMGQEVILRCVPISNHLYFYWYRQILGQKVEFLVSFYNNEISEKSEIFDDQFSVERPDGSNFTLKIRSTKLEDSAMYFCASSPGHPYEQYFGPGTRLTVT.

In the case of this clone: The CDR3 goes on 3 residues after the read ends, and that part is filled in from the germline J gene. The V gene is TRBV2, the J gene TRBJ2-7; 8 bases fit TRBD1. Trimming removed 6 bases from V and 2 bases from J; junction bases left unmatched: 6. This CDR3 is built from 14 residues. Germline V gene lookup returns CDR1 SNHLY and CDR2 FYNNEI. The CDR3 sequence is CASRKQGATYEQYF. CDR3 DNA, as far as it was read: TGTGCCAGCAGAAAGCAGGGGGCCACCTACGAG.

About this clone: Read coverage stops 3 residues before the CDR3 terminus; the germline J gene supplies the remainder. V usage is TRBV29-1 and J usage is TRBJ1-2, with D perhaps TRBD1 (5 bases). The CDR3 totals 12 residues. In germline, CDR1 is SQVTM, CDR2 ANQGSEA. The CDR3: CSFSSGAYDYTF. CDR3 DNA (partial): TGCAGCTTCTCCAGCGGGGCCTACGAC.

A word on this clone: Read sequence stops 3 residues before the CDR3 end, and the germline J gene provides the missing end. The chain carries TRBV18 and TRBJ2-4; TRBD1 matches 7 bases. The germline V gene encodes CDR1 KGHSH and CDR2 LQKENI. This CDR3 comprises 13 residues. CDR3 in amino acids: CASSPRDSDGQYF. CDR3 DNA, as far as it was read: TGTGCCAGCTCACCAAGGGACAGCGATGGT.

As for this clone: Read coverage stops 3 residues before the CDR3 terminus; the germline J gene supplies the remainder. This chain uses TRBV10-1 with TRBJ1-1; 8 positions match TRBD1. The germline V gene has CDR1 WNHNN and CDR2 SYGVQD (reference sequence). The CDR3 spans 13 residues. V was clipped by 5 bases and J by 6 bases; unmatched bases: 5. The part of the CDR3 DNA that was read is TGCGCCAGCAGTCATGGACAGGGCGCTGAA. Its protein is CASSHGQGAE. The CDR3 in full is CASSHGQGAEAFF.

Remarks on this clone: The observed sequence ends 3 residues before the CDR3 terminus, with the missing tail filled in from the germline J gene. This chain connects TRBV5-1 to TRBJ1-6, with 7 bases identical to TRBD1. The V segment lost 2 bases and the J segment 6 bases; nucleotides outside the gene matches: 2. CDR3 length: 14 amino acids. Germline V gives CDR1 SGHRS, CDR2 YFSETQ. The CDR3 spells CASSLQGTNSPLHF. CDR3 DNA, as far as it was read: TGCGCCAGCAGCTTACAGGGGACTAATTCACCC.

In the case of this clone: The junction departs from germline at one end; a sequencing error may be responsible. The read falls 3 residues short of the CDR3 end, and the missing part is taken from the germline J gene. The same CDR3 arises from other DNA sequences in this sample as well. The chain uses TRBV7-2 and TRBJ1-3; D might be TRBD1 (5 bases). Germline loops: CDR1 SGHTA, CDR2 FQGNSA. The CDR3 has 14 amino acids. The CDR3 reads CASRSQGSGNTIYF. The sequenced CDR3 bases are TGTGCCAGCAGATCCCAGGGATCCGGAAACACT.